The sequence of this T cell receptor (beta chain) was determined in a study of PD-1 blockade in mismatch repair-deficient tumors. Study-level information: Enrolled about 2013-2017, patients had progressing, pretreated mismatch repair-deficient cancers of around 12 types.

The CDR3 loop spans 15 amino acids. CDR1 ENHRY and CDR2 SYGVKD come from the germline V gene. Trimming took 5 bases from V and 5 from J; bases not matched to a gene: 5. A few pembrolizumab responders had their TCRs sequenced. Data came from immunoSEQ multiplex PCR; TCRdb stores just in-frame clones and leaves some out. The sample has about 120,000 clones, 70% to 80% seen once; the top ten hold about 4.7%. V is TRBV10-3 and J is TRBJ2-5, with 13 nucleotides matching TRBD2. This sequence originates from an adult with mismatch repair-deficient cancer. Sequences were derived from peripheral blood, sampled approximately 64 weeks after starting pembrolizumab. This CDR3 is CAISSGLAGVETQYF. The CDR3, as DNA: TGTGCCATCAGTTCAGGACTAGCGGGAGTGGAGACCCAGTACTTC.